These 25 T cell receptor beta chains were all obtained from the same sample, sequenced in a study of cytomegalovirus exposure and HLA in healthy donors. Both 60 Vbeta primers and 13 Jbeta primers went into the PCR. Clones were sequenced by immunoSEQ multiplex PCR, and TCRdb holds only the in-frame ones, with some missing. The sample includes fewer than 300,000 clones, roughly 89% of them seen just once. The sequenced sample consisted of PBMCs. The receptors derive from a man in his forties in good health and CMV-seropositive.

This chain uses TRBV5-1 with TRBJ2-2; D gene uncertain. The CDR3 sequence is 16 residues long. In germline, CDR1 is SGHRS, CDR2 YFSETQ. The V gene lost 4 bases and the J gene lost 2 bases, with 15 bases spanning the gap. The CDR3 protein is CASSLTTGDNTGELFF. CDR3 sequence (DNA): TGCGCCAGCAGCCTTACGACTGGAGACAACACCGGGGAGCTGTTTTTT.

The chain carries TRBV9 and TRBJ2-7, with 7 bases aligning to TRBD1. Germline values: CDR1 SGDLS, CDR2 YYNGEE. The CDR3 covers 14 residues. The V gene end was trimmed by 4 bases and the J gene end by 4 bases; junction bases not matched to a gene: 8. CDR3 in amino acids: CASSPGQSFYEQYF. In DNA, the CDR3 is TGTGCCAGCAGCCCGGGACAGTCCTTTTACGAGCAGTACTTC.

V gene TRBV28 combines with J gene TRBJ2-1, with D maybe TRBD2 (5 bases). V lost 3 bases and J lost 7, with 13 bases in between. The CDR3 runs 14 residues. CDR1 and CDR2 from the germline V gene are MDHEN and SYDVKM. CDR3 amino acids: CASSLGWRANEQFF. CDR3 bases: TGTGCCAGCAGTTTGGGGTGGCGGGCTAATGAGCAGTTCTTC.

This rearrangement joins TRBV7-9 to TRBJ1-1, with 10 bases matching TRBD1. The CDR3 runs to 14 residues. Germline V CDR1 and CDR2: SEHNR, FQNEAQ (reference sequence). The ends lost 4 bases at V and 3 bases at J; junction bases unmatched: 2. CDR3 region: CASSSGQGYTEAFF. For the CDR3, the DNA is TGTGCCAGCAGCTCGGGACAGGGGTACACTGAAGCTTTCTTT.

The chain couples TRBV2 to TRBJ2-1, with 7 bases that match TRBD2. The germline V gene encodes CDR1 SNHLY and CDR2 FYNNEI. V trimming: 7 bases; J trimming: 6 bases; junction bases outside the gene matches: 15. CDR3 length: 16 amino acids. Here the CDR3 DNA reads TGTGCCAGCATAAACAGTGTGGAGCTAGCGGCCAATGAGCAGTTCTTC. This encodes CASINSVELAANEQFF. The entire variable domain, with the rest obtained from reference TRBV2 and TRBJ2-1, is as follows: EPEVTQTPSHQVTQMGQEVILRCVPISNHLYFYWYRQILGQKVEFLVSFYNNEISEKSEIFDDQFSVERPDGSNFTLKIRSTKLEDSAMYFCASINSVELAANEQFFGPGTRLTVL.

This clone was seen a handful of times. The CDR3 reads CASSPFDSASYEQYF. CDR3 DNA: TGTGCCAGCAGCCCATTCGACAGTGCCTCCTACGAGCAGTACTTC. The genes are TRBV7-9 and TRBJ2-7, with a weak D call TRBD1 (5 bases). V was trimmed by 5 bases and J by 0 bases, leaving 14 bases between them. Per the germline V gene, CDR1 is SEHNR and CDR2 is FQNEAQ (reference sequence). The CDR3 is 15 residues long.

The chain combines TRBV13 with TRBJ1-2, with D possibly matching TRBD1 (5 bases). CDR3 length equals 14 residues. Germline V gives CDR1 PRHDT, CDR2 FYEKMQ (reference sequence). V was cut by 7 bases and J by 8 bases, with 20 bases left in between. DNA for the CDR3: TGTGCCAGCACCCCGGCGGGGGGAATAGGGGGCTACACCTTC. It is translated as CASTPAGGIGGYTF.

This clone occurred a few times. This chain joins TRBV28 and TRBJ1-1, with D maybe TRBD1 (6 bases). Germline V CDR1 and CDR2: MDHEN, SYDVKM. The V end lost 5 bases, the J end lost 5 bases, and 9 bases lay between the germline ends. The CDR3 is 12 amino acids. The CDR3 coding sequence is TGTGCCAGCAGTATAGGGGGAACTGAAGCTTTCTTT. It encodes CASSIGGTEAFF.

The genes are TRBV5-1 and TRBJ2-5; weak D call: TRBD2 (7 bases). The length of the CDR3 is 15 residues. Germline values: CDR1 SGHRS, CDR2 YFSETQ. Deletions cut 4 bases from V and 10 bases from J, with 23 bases between. The CDR3 DNA follows: TGCGCCAGCAGCGGGGGAGGGGGAGGAATCGGCATCCAGTACTTC. It translates to CASSGGGGGIGIQYF.

Here the CDR3 reads CASSEGQGAYEQYF. DNA of the CDR3: TGTGCCAGCAGTGAAGGGCAGGGGGCCTACGAGCAGTACTTC. The chain couples TRBV25-1 to TRBJ2-7; the match to TRBD1 covers 7 bases. J gave up 2 bases and V 2 bases, and 3 bases lay outside the gene matches. The germline CDR1 and CDR2 sequences are MGHDK and SYGVNS. The CDR3 contains 14 residues.

V gene TRBV27 combines with J gene TRBJ1-1; possibly TRBD1 for D (6 bases). The V gene lost 6 bases and the J gene lost 1 base, with 21 bases spanning the gap. Germline V CDR1 and CDR2: MNHEY, SMNVEV (reference sequence). The CDR3 is 17 amino acids. The CDR3 DNA follows: TGTGCCAGCAGGCGCCTGGTCGGGGACACAGGGAACACTGAAGCTTTCTTT. Translated: CASRRLVGDTGNTEAFF.

The rearrangement joins TRBV27 to TRBJ2-7; tentative D call: TRBD2 (6 bases). The CDR3 consists of 16 residues. Germline V gene lookup returns CDR1 MNHEY and CDR2 SMNVEV (reference sequence). V was cut by 6 bases and J by 1 base, with 19 bases left in between. CDR3 DNA: TGTGCCAGCAGGGGACGTCAGGAGGGAGGTTCCTACGAGCAGTACTTC. This codes for CASRGRQEGGSYEQYF.

J is TRBJ2-7 and V is TRBV18, with a possible D match to TRBD2 (6 bases). V lost 1 base, J lost 2 bases, and 15 bases lay in between. In germline, CDR1 is KGHSH, CDR2 LQKENI. There are 16 residues in the CDR3. CDR3 sequence (DNA): TGTGCCAGCTCACCACTTATTGCGGGAAGAACCTACGAGCAGTACTTC. Amino acids: CASSPLIAGRTYEQYF.

The V and J genes are TRBV6-4 and TRBJ2-1; 9 nucleotides agree with TRBD1. The CDR3 length is 15 residues. V was clipped by 1 base and J by 5 bases; unmatched bases: 3. Per the germline V gene, CDR1 is MRHNA and CDR2 is SNTAGT. The CDR3 bases are TGTGCCAGCAGTGACTATGGGACAGGGCACAATGAGCAGTTCTTC. It is translated as CASSDYGTGHNEQFF.

The table lists this clone with a few counts. The V gene is TRBV6-1, the J gene TRBJ1-4; D might be TRBD1 (6 bases). V lost 5 bases to trimming and J lost 4 bases, with 14 bases between them. Germline values: CDR1 MNHNS, CDR2 SASEGT. The CDR3 has 15 amino acids. The CDR3 nucleotides read TGTGCCAGCAGTCCCCAGGACAGTGGTAATGAAAAACTGTTTTTT. Its translation is CASSPQDSGNEKLFF.

This chain uses TRBV25-1 with TRBJ2-7; 9 bases are a match to TRBD1. CDR1 is MGHDK, CDR2 SYGVNS, per germline. V lost 5 bases to trimming and J lost 5 bases; unmatched junction nucleotides: 4. There are 13 residues in the CDR3. CDR3 amino acids: CASSSQGADEQYF. The CDR3 DNA is TGTGCCAGCAGTTCACAGGGGGCCGACGAGCAGTACTTC.

There are a few counts of this clone. The chain has TRBV7-2 and TRBJ2-5, with 9 bases identical to TRBD2. The J call may be incorrect, as the DNA end agrees better with TRBJ2-7. CDR3 length: 16 amino acids. The germline V gene encodes CDR1 SGHTA and CDR2 FQGNSA. As DNA, the CDR3 is TGTGCCAGCAGTTGGGGGGGAGGCGGGAGGGCCCACGAGCAGTACTTC. Translating gives CASSWGGGGRAHEQYF.

V usage is TRBV28 and J usage is TRBJ1-1; D is unclear. V dropped 4 bases and J dropped 3 bases, with 15 bases sitting between them. This CDR3 spans 15 amino acids. Germline V gene sequence: CDR1 MDHEN, CDR2 SYDVKM. The CDR3 sequence is CASSSFPNGDTEAFF. The DNA of the CDR3 is TGTGCCAGCAGTTCCTTCCCGAACGGGGACACTGAAGCTTTCTTT.

The chain couples TRBV14 to TRBJ2-7; 7 bases align to TRBD1. V lost 4 bases and J lost 0; bases outside the gene matches: 6. CDR3 length equals 15 residues. The germline gives CDR1 SGHDN, CDR2 FVKESK. CDR3 residues: CASSLGTVSSYEQYF. DNA of the CDR3: TGTGCCAGCAGCCTTGGGACAGTAAGCTCCTACGAGCAGTACTTC. Full variable domain (missing parts from reference TRBV14 and TRBJ2-7): EAGVTQFPSHSVIEKGQTVTLRCDPISGHDNLYWYRRVMGKEIKFLLHFVKESKQDESGMPNNRFLAERTGGTYSTLKVQPAELEDSGVYFCASSLGTVSSYEQYFGPGTRLTVT.

This clone has just a few counts. The gene calls are TRBV5-4 and TRBJ1-2; D uncertain. The CDR3 is 12 residues long. V was pared by 1 base and J by 4 bases, with 5 bases between. Germline V lookup: CDR1 SGHNT, CDR2 YYREEE (reference sequence). CDR3 protein: CASSLNIYGYTF. DNA for the CDR3: TGTGCCAGCAGCTTGAACATCTATGGCTACACCTTC.

The CDR3 is CASSMTRSNEQFF. In DNA, the CDR3 is TGTGCCAGTAGTATGACTAGATCCAATGAGCAGTTCTTC. The V call is TRBV19, the J call TRBJ2-1; tentatively, D is TRBD2 (6 bases). Germline V gene data show CDR1 as LNHDA and CDR2 as SQIVND (reference sequence). This CDR3 region has 13 residues. Trimming removed 3 bases from V and 6 bases from J, with 9 bases in between.

This clone was counted only a few times. The CDR3, as DNA: TGTGCCAGTAGTATATCGGCCGGGAATCAGCCCCAGCATTTT. Its protein is CASSISAGNQPQHF. This sequence joins TRBV19 and TRBJ1-5, with D unclear. In germline, CDR1 is LNHDA, CDR2 SQIVND (reference sequence). V lost 2 bases, J lost 4 bases, and 9 bases lay in between. CDR3 length equals 14 residues.

The chain is built from TRBV29-1 and TRBJ2-5; unclear D gene. Matching the DNA end better, TRBJ2-7 makes the J call doubtful. Germline values: CDR1 SQVTM, CDR2 ANQGSEA. The CDR3 runs 13 residues. CDR3 sequence: CSVIPRQSYEQYF. In DNA, the CDR3 is TGCAGCGTCATCCCGCGGCAGTCCTACGAGCAGTACTTC.

The J gene is TRBJ1-2, the V gene TRBV7-9, with 12 bases aligning to TRBD1. Germline V gives CDR1 SEHNR, CDR2 FQNEAQ (reference sequence). Losses at the gene ends were 0 bases for V and 7 bases for J; bases not matched to a gene: 3. The length of the CDR3 is 15 residues. As DNA, the CDR3 is TGTGCCAGCAGCTTAGCGGGACAGGGGGCAGTTGGCTACACCTTC. It encodes CASSLAGQGAVGYTF.

The genes are TRBV5-6 and TRBJ2-5; perhaps TRBD1 as D (6 bases). The end of the DNA is better explained by TRBJ2-7, so the J call may be wrong. The CDR3 is 14 amino acids. The germline V gene has CDR1 SGHDT and CDR2 YYEEEE. CDR3 sequence: CASSYLRDIYEQYF. The CDR3 nucleotides are TGTGCCAGCAGCTACTTGAGGGACATTTACGAGCAGTACTTC.